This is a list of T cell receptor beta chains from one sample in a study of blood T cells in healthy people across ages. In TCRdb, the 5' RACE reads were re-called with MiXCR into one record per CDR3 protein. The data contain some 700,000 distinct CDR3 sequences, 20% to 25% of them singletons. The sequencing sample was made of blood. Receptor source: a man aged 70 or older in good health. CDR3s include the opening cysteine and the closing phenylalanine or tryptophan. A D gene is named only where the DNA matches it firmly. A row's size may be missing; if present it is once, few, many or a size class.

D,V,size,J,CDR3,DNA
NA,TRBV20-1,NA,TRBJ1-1,CSASIHTEAFF,TGCAGTGCTAGTATCCACACTGAAGCTTTCTTT
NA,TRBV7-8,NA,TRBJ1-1,CAGSSPWPNTEAFF,TGTGCCGGCAGCTCCCCATGGCCGAACACTGAAGCTTTCTTT
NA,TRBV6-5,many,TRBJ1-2,CASSPDKNYGYTF,TGTGCCAGCAGCCCGGACAAGAACTATGGCTACACCTTC
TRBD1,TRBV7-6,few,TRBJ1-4,CASSPYRGRNEKLFF,TGTGCCAGCAGCCCGTACAGGGGGCGAAATGAAAAACTGTTTTTT
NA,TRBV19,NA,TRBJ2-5,CASSRTGTLYQETQYF,TGTGCCAGTAGTAGGACGGGGACGTTGTACCAAGAGACCCAGTACTTC
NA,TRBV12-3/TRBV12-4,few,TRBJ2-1,CASSSREQFF,TGTGCCAGCAGTTCTCGCGAGCAGTTCTTC
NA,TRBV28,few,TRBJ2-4,CASSIPQDTVAKNIQYF,TGTGCCAGCAGTATCCCACAGGATACCGTTGCCAAAAACATTCAGTACTTC
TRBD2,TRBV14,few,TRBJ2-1,CASSQPREAGYNEQFF,TGTGCCAGCAGCCAGCCGCGGGAAGCGGGGTACAATGAGCAGTTCTTC
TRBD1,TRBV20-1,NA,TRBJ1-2,CSARADRAGANYGYTF,TGCAGTGCTAGAGCTGACAGGGCTGGAGCCAACTATGGCTACACCTTC
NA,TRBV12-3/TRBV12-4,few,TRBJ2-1,CASSLYDSSYNEQFF,TGTGCCAGCAGTTTATATGATAGCTCCTACAATGAGCAGTTCTTC
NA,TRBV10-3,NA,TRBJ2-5,CAITRDPKETQYF,TGTGCCATCACCCGGGACCCCAAGGAGACCCAGTACTTC
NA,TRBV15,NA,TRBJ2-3,CATSREYGGTSTDTQYF,TGTGCCACCAGCAGAGAGTACGGGGGCACTAGCACAGATACGCAGTACTTT
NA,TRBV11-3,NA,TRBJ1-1,CASSLFGGQGRMNTEAFF,TGTGCCAGCAGCTTATTCGGTGGGCAGGGAAGGATGAACACTGAAGCTTTCTTT
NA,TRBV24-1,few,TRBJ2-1,CATSGHSGTLNYNEQFF,TGTGCCACCAGTGGCCACTCCGGGACCTTAAATTACAATGAGCAGTTCTTC
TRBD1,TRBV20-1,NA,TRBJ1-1,CSAIPRDRVTEAFF,TGCAGTGCTATCCCCCGGGACAGGGTCACTGAAGCTTTCTTT
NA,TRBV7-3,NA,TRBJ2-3,CASSYPEADTQYF,TGTGCCAGCAGCTACCCGGAGGCGGATACGCAGTATTTT
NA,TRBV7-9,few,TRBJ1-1,CASSLGYLGTENTEAFF,TGTGCCAGCAGCTTAGGATATTTAGGGACTGAGAACACTGAAGCTTTCTTT
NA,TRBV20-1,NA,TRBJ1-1,CSAREDTGVSEAFF,TGCAGTGCTAGAGAGGACACCGGAGTCTCTGAAGCTTTCTTT
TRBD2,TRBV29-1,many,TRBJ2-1,CSVDAGGRNEQFF,TGCAGCGTTGATGCGGGGGGGCGGAATGAGCAGTTCTTC
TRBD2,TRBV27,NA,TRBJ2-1,CASSLRYGASGNNEQFF,TGTGCCAGCAGTTTACGGTACGGCGCTAGCGGGAACAATGAGCAGTTCTTC
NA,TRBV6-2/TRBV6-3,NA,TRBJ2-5,CASRPLREQETQYF,TGTGCCAGCAGACCCCTCAGGGAACAAGAGACCCAGTACTTC
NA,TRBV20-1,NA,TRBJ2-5,CSARSWAMQETQYF,TGCAGTGCTAGAAGTTGGGCCATGCAAGAGACCCAGTACTTC
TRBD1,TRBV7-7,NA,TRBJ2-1,CASSLGQGAADEQFF,TGTGCCAGCAGCTTAGGGCAGGGGGCGGCGGATGAGCAGTTCTTC
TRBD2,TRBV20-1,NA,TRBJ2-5,CSAGGGQETQYF,TGCAGTGCTGGCGGGGGACAAGAGACCCAGTACTTC
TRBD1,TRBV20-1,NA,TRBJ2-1,CSADSRDRGHEQFF,TGCAGTGCTGATTCCCGGGACAGAGGGCATGAGCAGTTCTTC
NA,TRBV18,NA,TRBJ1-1,CASSPSQTSSVNTEAFF,TGTGCCAGCTCACCTTCTCAGACCAGCTCGGTGAACACTGAAGCTTTCTTT
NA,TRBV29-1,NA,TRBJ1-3,CSVEDGLFGNTIYF,TGCAGCGTTGAAGACGGGCTGTTTGGAAACACCATATATTTT
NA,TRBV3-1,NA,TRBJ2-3,CASSQLSRAGSVTDTQYF,TGTGCCAGCAGCCAACTTTCTCGGGCCGGTTCTGTCACAGATACGCAGTATTTT
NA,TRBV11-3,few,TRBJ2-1,CASSLEGWLDNEQFF,TGTGCCAGCAGCTTAGAGGGGTGGTTAGACAATGAGCAGTTCTTC
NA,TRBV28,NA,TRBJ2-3,CASRGIGDTQYF,TGTGCCAGCAGGGGTATTGGAGATACGCAGTATTTT
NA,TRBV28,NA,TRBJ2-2,CASTIEGELFF,TGTGCCAGCACCATTGAAGGGGAGCTGTTTTTT